The 9 T cell receptor beta chains below all came from one sample that was sequenced in a study of T cell changes during pregnancy in multiple sclerosis. The repertoire was sequenced with immunoSEQ multiplex PCR; TCRdb's copy has only in-frame clones and lacks some. The sample shows tens of thousands of clones, around 92% of them seen only once. The specimen was CD4+ T cells from peripheral blood mononuclear cells, collected after pregnancy. The receptors were gathered from a female donor with multiple sclerosis, enrolled in a pregnancy study.

The chain joins TRBV9 to TRBJ2-3; 9 bases map to TRBD2. V was pared by 0 bases and J by 1 base, with 6 bases of the junction left unmatched. The CDR3 spans 17 residues. The germline V gene has CDR1 SGDLS and CDR2 YYNGEE. Written as DNA, the CDR3 is TGTGCCAGCAGCGTAGGGGTAGCGGGAGCCGGCACAGATACGCAGTATTTT. Translating it yields CASSVGVAGAGTDTQYF.

The chain has TRBV14 and TRBJ2-3, with D possibly being TRBD2 (5 bases). Trimming pared 2 bases from V and 0 bases from J, leaving 9 bases between. The CDR3 loop spans 15 amino acids. Germline lookup yields CDR1 SGHDN and CDR2 FVKESK. CDR3 amino acids: CASSQPGFSTDTQYF. Written as DNA, the CDR3 is TGTGCCAGCAGCCAACCGGGGTTTAGCACAGATACGCAGTATTTT.

The chain joins TRBV7-2 to TRBJ2-2; 10 bases agree with TRBD2. Unmatched junction bases numbered 9, after V lost 4 bases and J lost 7 bases. CDR1 and CDR2 from the germline V gene are SGHTA and FQGNSA. The CDR3 is 16 residues long. The CDR3 bases are TGTGCCAGCAGCTCGGCGAGGAGCGGGGGGGTCGGGGAGCTGTTTTTT. This gives the protein CASSSARSGGVGELFF. The full variable domain, its missing parts supplied by reference TRBV7-2 and TRBJ2-2, is GAGVSQSPSNKVTEKGKDVELRCDPISGHTALYWYRQSLGQGLEFLIYFQGNSAPDKSGLPSDRFSAERTGGSVSTLTIQRTQQEDSAVYLCASSSARSGGVGELFFGEGSRLTVL.

This rearrangement joins TRBV5-6 to TRBJ2-6; tentatively, D is TRBD1 (6 bases). The CDR3 spans 18 residues. Germline lookup yields CDR1 SGHDT and CDR2 YYEEEE. Trimming left V 1 base short and J 0 bases short, with 14 bases between. CDR3 protein: CASSLYYREPSGANVLTF. The CDR3 DNA reads TGTGCCAGCAGCTTGTACTACAGGGAGCCCTCTGGGGCCAACGTCCTGACTTTC.

This chain links TRBV28 with TRBJ2-5; 10 bases match TRBD1. The CDR3 has 17 amino acids. Germline CDR1 reads MDHEN; CDR2 reads SYDVKM. J gave up 5 bases and V 0 bases, and 9 bases lay outside the gene matches. The CDR3 DNA is TGTGCCAGCAGTTTATGGGCTCTGACAGGGGGCCGGGAGACCCAGTACTTC. Protein sequence: CASSLWALTGGRETQYF.

This chain uses TRBV25-1 with TRBJ1-1; 8 bases are shared with TRBD1. Germline CDR1 reads MGHDK; CDR2 reads SYGVNS. V lost 6 bases, J lost 0 bases, and 3 bases stayed unmatched. The CDR3 has 14 amino acids. CDR3 in amino acids: CASSRTGMNTEAFF. In DNA, the CDR3 is TGTGCCAGCAGCCGGACAGGGATGAACACTGAAGCTTTCTTT.

The chain uses TRBV25-1 and TRBJ2-5; 7 bases are shared with TRBD1. Germline V gene lookup returns CDR1 MGHDK and CDR2 SYGVNS. V lost 10 bases to trimming and J lost 4 bases; unmatched junction nucleotides: 18. The CDR3 has 16 residues. The CDR3 loop reads CAKMHRGSRSGETQYF. For the CDR3, the DNA is TGTGCCAAGATGCACAGGGGAAGTCGATCTGGAGAGACCCAGTACTTC. Using reference TRBV25-1 and TRBJ2-5 for the parts outside the CDR3, the full variable domain is EADIYQTPRYLVIGTGKKITLECSQTMGHDKMYWYQQDPGMELHLIHYSYGVNSTEKGDLSSESTVSRIRTEHFPLTLESARPSHTSQYLCAKMHRGSRSGETQYFGPGTRLLVL.

V is TRBV6-5 and J is TRBJ2-6; weak D call: TRBD1 (6 bases). In germline, CDR1 is MNHEY, CDR2 SVGAGI. The CDR3 totals 15 residues. Trimming pared 6 bases from V and 9 bases from J, leaving 18 bases between. CDR3 nucleotides: TGTGCCAGCAGGACAACAGGGATGTGGTACAACGTCCTGACTTTC. Its protein is CASRTTGMWYNVLTF.

A few counts support this clone. The V gene is TRBV27, the J gene TRBJ2-7, with TRBD2 matching 13 bases. CDR3 length: 15 amino acids. Germline V gives CDR1 MNHEY, CDR2 SMNVEV (reference sequence). The J segment lost 3 bases and the V segment lost 4 bases, leaving 3 bases of the junction unmatched. The CDR3 DNA follows: TGTGCCAGCAGTTACAGACTAGCGGGGGGCTACGAGCAGTACTTC. Amino acid sequence: CASSYRLAGGYEQYF.